This note documents a single T cell receptor (beta chain) sequence. Its target is unknown. The TCRbeta library incorporated unique molecular identifiers. TCRdb reprocessed the PCR reads via MiXCR and lists one record per CDR3 protein. This sample carries just under 350,000 distinct CDR3 sequences, around 16% of them seen once, and the ten largest clones take about 41%. This record belongs to a study of T-cell reconstitution after alpha-beta-depleted transplantation in children. General observations from the study: The origin of high day-60 TCRbeta diversity in some patients lay in surviving recipient T cells and thymic progenitors. The origin of alpha-beta T cells about two months after transplant was reportedly several hundred expanded graft clones.

The TCR originated in a male patient between 2 and 10 years old who had a stem cell transplant for acute lymphoblastic leukemia, so the T cells may come from the graft donor. Sequences were derived from PBMCs, mostly from graft donor cells, sampled 360 days after TCRalphabeta/CD19-depleted stem cell transplant.

Here the CDR3 reads CASSLGGGADTQYF. The CDR3 DNA sequence: TGTGCCAGCAGCTTAGGGGGGGGCGCAGATACGCAGTATTTT. V is TRBV11-2 and J is TRBJ2-3; TRBD2 might be the D (7 bases). Trimming cost V 1 base and J 4 bases, with 9 bases left between them. The V gene's germline CDR1 is SGHAT and CDR2 FQNNGV. The CDR3 is 14 amino acids.